This entry lists 18 T cell receptor beta chains sequenced from one sample in a study of T cells in Graves' hyperthyroidism and ophthalmopathy. The TCR beta CDR3 regions underwent amplification using RNA transcripts as the source. During a first-round RT-PCR of the TCR CDR3, the HTBI primer set was used. From the multiplex PCR reads, TCRdb called clonotypes with MiXCR, one entry per CDR3 protein. The table has about 99,000 distinct CDR3 sequences, approximately 48% seen once. The source material was blood. The receptors stem from a man in his forties with Graves' hyperthyroidism.

The chain employs TRBV2 and TRBJ1-1; the D is unclear. CDR1 is SNHLY and CDR2 is FYNNEI in the germline V gene. Deletions cut 5 bases from V and 3 bases from J, with 16 bases between. The CDR3 length is 15 residues. The CDR3 coding sequence is TGTGCCAGCAGTTTCTTGGTGGAGGAGGACACTGAAGCTTTCTTT. Translating gives CASSFLVEEDTEAFF.

This chain connects TRBV20-1 to TRBJ2-7; 7 bases are a match to TRBD2. Germline assignment: CDR1 DFQATT and CDR2 SNEGSKA (reference sequence). This CDR3 contains 13 residues. The V and J ends lost 3 bases and 6 bases, in that order; junction bases with no gene match: 8. This CDR3 is CSASEGPSGEQYF. The CDR3 coding sequence is TGCAGTGCTAGCGAGGGCCCTAGCGGCGAGCAGTACTTC.

This clonotype was picked up many times. The gene calls are TRBV7-6 and TRBJ2-3; 8 bases fit TRBD1. The CDR3 is 15 residues long. Germline V lookup: CDR1 SGHVS, CDR2 FNYEAQ. V lost 5 bases and J lost 5; bases outside the gene matches: 9. CDR3 DNA: TGTGCCAGCAGCCTCCACAGGGGGAAGCTAGATACGCAGTATTTT. Amino acids: CASSLHRGKLDTQYF.

This clonotype was detected many times. The rearrangement links TRBV5-1 to TRBJ2-3; unclear D gene. V lost 5 bases to trimming and J lost 6 bases, with 10 bases between them. Germline loops: CDR1 SGHRS, CDR2 YFSETQ. The CDR3 is 12 residues long. CDR3 loop: CASSLEVDTQYF. The CDR3 coding sequence is TGCGCCAGCAGTCTTGAGGTTGATACGCAGTATTTT.

CDR3 protein: CASSNRDTPIAKNIQYF. In nucleotides, the CDR3 is TGTGCCAGTAGCAATCGGGACACACCTATAGCCAAAAACATTCAGTACTTC. The genes are TRBV19 and TRBJ2-4; D is possibly TRBD1 (6 bases). V lost 6 bases and J 0 bases, leaving 18 bases between the germline ends. This CDR3 is 17 amino acids long. CDR1 and CDR2 from the germline V gene are LNHDA and SQIVND (reference sequence).

The rearrangement uses TRBV2 and TRBJ1-4; TRBD1 aligns across 8 bases. Germline CDR1 and CDR2: SNHLY and FYNNEI. V lost 5 bases and J lost 6; bases outside the gene matches: 2. The CDR3 is made up of 13 amino acids. CDR3 sequence: CASSRTGHEKLFF. The DNA for the CDR3 is TGTGCCAGCAGTCGGACAGGGCATGAAAAACTGTTTTTT.

This clonotype has at least ten counts. The genes are TRBV11-2 and TRBJ2-2, with 7 bases identical to TRBD2. V lost 5 bases, J lost 3 bases, and 6 bases stayed unmatched. The germline V gene has CDR1 SGHAT and CDR2 FQNNGV. The length of the CDR3 is 15 residues. CDR3 coding DNA: TGTGCCAGCAGCCCCATTAGCGGGCACACCGGGGAGCTGTTTTTT. This encodes CASSPISGHTGELFF.

The gene calls are TRBV4-1 and TRBJ2-3, with D perhaps matching TRBD1 or TRBD2 (5 bases each). V lost 4 bases and J lost 6, with 14 bases in between. The CDR3 consists of 14 residues. Germline V gene data show CDR1 as MGHRA and CDR2 as YSYEKL. CDR3: CASSRKRDVDTQYF. Written as DNA, the CDR3 is TGCGCCAGCAGCCGCAAAAGGGACGTGGATACGCAGTATTTT.

V and J are TRBV4-3 and TRBJ2-3, with TRBD1 identical over 7 bases. The CDR3 is 17 amino acids. J gave up 0 bases and V 4 bases, and 10 bases lay outside the gene matches. The germline V gene encodes CDR1 LGHNA and CDR2 YSLEER. Here the CDR3 DNA reads TGCGCCAGCAGCCCTAGGACAGGTAGAAGTAGCACAGATACGCAGTATTTT. Encoded protein: CASSPRTGRSSTDTQYF.

The sample holds many counts of this clonotype. The chain links TRBV6-6 to TRBJ2-3, with 11 bases aligning to TRBD2. This CDR3 region has 16 residues. The J segment lost 2 bases and the V segment lost 2 bases, leaving 3 bases of the junction unmatched. CDR1 MNHNY and CDR2 SVGAGI come from the germline V gene (reference sequence). CDR3 amino acids: CASSYELAGDTDTQYF. The DNA of the CDR3 is TGTGCCAGCAGTTACGAACTAGCGGGAGACACAGATACGCAGTATTTT.

This clonotype was seen many times. V is TRBV5-1 and J is TRBJ2-5; 9 bases map to TRBD2. The CDR3 totals 17 residues. Germline CDR1 SGHRS, CDR2 YFSETQ. The ends lost 3 bases at V and 2 bases at J; junction bases unmatched: 11. CDR3 sequence: CASSWSYLAGGQETQYF. The CDR3 region has the DNA TGCGCCAGCAGCTGGTCATATCTGGCGGGGGGGCAAGAGACCCAGTACTTC.

J is TRBJ1-4 and V is TRBV20-1; maybe TRBD1 (5 bases). With 3 bases removed from V and 6 bases from J, the gap between germline ends came to 14 bases. The germline V gene has CDR1 DFQATT and CDR2 SNEGSKA (reference sequence). The CDR3 is 14 amino acids. The CDR3 reads CSARPGGRDEKLFF. CDR3 nucleotide sequence: TGCAGTGCTAGGCCCGGGGGGAGGGATGAAAAACTGTTTTTT.

This clonotype turned up a few times. The chain has TRBV7-2 and TRBJ2-1; D is unresolved. Trimming cost V 5 bases and J 9 bases, with 11 bases left between them. Looked up from germline, CDR1 is SGHTA and CDR2 is FQGNSA. The CDR3 spans 12 residues. The CDR3 protein is CASSPGPGEQFF. The CDR3 nucleotides read TGTGCCAGCAGCCCAGGCCCCGGTGAGCAGTTCTTC.

V gene TRBV20-1 combines with J gene TRBJ2-7; 10 bases agree with TRBD1. Germline CDR1 and CDR2: DFQATT and SNEGSKA (reference sequence). Losses at the gene ends were 3 bases for V and 3 bases for J; bases not matched to a gene: 8. The CDR3 is 15 amino acids. CDR3 region: CSASGIGQGVYEQYF. In DNA, the CDR3 is TGCAGTGCTAGCGGGATCGGACAGGGGGTCTACGAGCAGTACTTC.

In the case of this clonotype: A read error may explain this, as a much larger clone is one base away. This chain joins TRBV7-9 and TRBJ1-1, with D possibly matching TRBD1 (5 bases). Trimming cost V 7 bases and J 1 base, with 10 bases left between them. The germline CDR1 and CDR2 sequences are SEHNR and FQNEAQ (reference sequence). The CDR3 runs to 13 residues. CDR3 region: CASNITGNTEAFF. CDR3 sequence (DNA): TGTGCCAGCAACATAACAGGGAACACTGAAGCTTTCTTT.

This clonotype has a count of ten or more. Here the CDR3 reads CASSLAAGQNSPLHF. Here the CDR3 DNA reads TGTGCCAGCAGCTTAGCAGCAGGGCAGAATTCACCCCTCCACTTT. The rearrangement links TRBV7-9 to TRBJ1-6, with TRBD1 as a possible D gene (5 bases). V was trimmed by 0 bases and J by 7 bases, leaving 10 bases between them. The CDR3 runs to 15 residues. Per the germline V gene, CDR1 is SEHNR and CDR2 is FQNEAQ (reference sequence).

This chain joins TRBV10-3 and TRBJ2-7; no reliable D call. CDR1 is ENHRY, CDR2 SYGVKD, per germline. The CDR3 length is 17 residues. The V gene lost 0 bases and the J gene lost 0 bases, with 15 bases spanning the gap. The CDR3 sequence is CAISESILETFSYEQYF. In DNA, the CDR3 is TGTGCCATCAGTGAGTCGATTCTGGAAACCTTCTCCTACGAGCAGTACTTC.

The chain uses TRBV28 and TRBJ1-2; 8 bases line up with TRBD1. The J segment lost 4 bases and the V segment lost 6 bases, leaving 13 bases of the junction unmatched. Germline lookup yields CDR1 MDHEN and CDR2 SYDVKM. The CDR3 consists of 16 residues. CDR3 region: CASRHPPGGVLYGYTF. The CDR3 coding sequence is TGTGCCAGCAGGCACCCCCCAGGGGGCGTTCTCTATGGCTACACCTTC.